This T cell receptor (beta chain) was sequenced for a study of OX40 agonist ivuxolimab in advanced cancers. Regarding the study in general: The costimulatory receptor OX40 (CD134) was targeted by ivuxolimab, a fully human IgG2 agonistic monoclonal antibody. The purpose of peripheral TCRbeta sequencing was to test whether ivuxolimab changed TCR sequence diversity and led to clonal T-cell expansion. Of the approximately 50 dose-escalation patients, hepatocellular carcinoma was present in approximately 20, melanoma in roughly 15, renal cell carcinoma in 9 and head and neck cancer in 9. Patients were allowed to have had prior anti-PD-1, anti-PD-L1 or anti-CTLA-4 therapy, and approximately 40% of the dose-escalation patients had been treated with checkpoint inhibitors. The dose-escalation cohort was about 86% male with a mean age of about 60 years, ranging from roughly 23 to 90. Intravenous ivuxolimab was administered to patients every 2 weeks at six dose levels: 0.01, 0.1, 0.3, 1.5, 3 and 10 mg/kg. Partial responses were achieved by three dose-escalation patients, of whom one had hepatocellular carcinoma and two had cutaneous melanoma. The paper describes the monotherapy dose-escalation part (N ≈ 52 patients) of the phase I trial of ivuxolimab. Overall study results and their limits: After ivuxolimab, more expanded clones were found on average in CD8+ T cells than in CD4+ T cells. Antigen specificity was not determined for the clonally expanded peripheral T cells. At doses from 0.1 to 3.0 mg/kg, clonal expansion was seen in both CD4+ and CD8+ blood T cells between baseline and week 6. Low levels of normalized T-cell clonal expansion were also seen in some patients who did not respond. In the 0.1-3.0 mg/kg groups, partial responders had among the lowest normalized peripheral clonal expansion, particularly in CD8+ T cells.

Genomic DNA was extracted from sorted cells for sequencing of the TCRbeta CDR3 region. The immunoSEQ Assay was used for sequencing of TCRbeta CDR3 regions. Entries here come from immuneACCESS through TCRdb and include only in-frame sequences with V and J called. Some clones fail to appear in such tables; in the studies checked, an unresolved V gene covers under half of the shortfall, and the cause of the remainder is unknown. Counted in this sample were 15,000 to 20,000 clones; 74% of them appeared once. The ten top clones hold 33% of the sample. CDR1 LNHDA and CDR2 SQIVND are derived from the germline V gene (reference sequence). Including the terminal cysteine and phenylalanine, the CDR3 comprises 17 residues. The entry retains the CDR3 DNA only, 51 bases that are in frame from base 1. Patients with autoimmune disease history or receiving systemic immunosuppression were excluded from the trial. Peripheral blood for TCR sequencing was drawn from every dose cohort at baseline, at cycle 4 day 1 and at cycle 7 day 1. The samples were taken from a phase I, first-in-human, multicenter, open-label dose-escalation trial of ivuxolimab. The trial enrolled adults with locally advanced or metastatic head and neck squamous cell, hepatocellular, melanoma or renal cell carcinoma. Before TCR sequencing, CD4+ and CD8+ T cells were separately sorted from peripheral blood.

As concerns this clone: The antigen it binds to is not known. Germline and junction disagree at one end, which may indicate a read error. The same CDR3 also results from other DNA sequences found in this sample.

The material sequenced was CD4+ or CD8+ T cells sorted from blood, taken in a trial of the OX40 agonist ivuxolimab. The chain couples TRBV19 to TRBJ1-1; 11 middle bases align to TRBD1. This clonotype originated in an adult with an advanced solid tumor such as melanoma, head and neck, liver or kidney cancer. CDR3 reads: CASSPGQGDLANTEAFF. Here is the DNA: TGTGCCAGTAGCCCGGGACAGGGGGATTTAGCGAACACTGAAGCCTTCTTT.